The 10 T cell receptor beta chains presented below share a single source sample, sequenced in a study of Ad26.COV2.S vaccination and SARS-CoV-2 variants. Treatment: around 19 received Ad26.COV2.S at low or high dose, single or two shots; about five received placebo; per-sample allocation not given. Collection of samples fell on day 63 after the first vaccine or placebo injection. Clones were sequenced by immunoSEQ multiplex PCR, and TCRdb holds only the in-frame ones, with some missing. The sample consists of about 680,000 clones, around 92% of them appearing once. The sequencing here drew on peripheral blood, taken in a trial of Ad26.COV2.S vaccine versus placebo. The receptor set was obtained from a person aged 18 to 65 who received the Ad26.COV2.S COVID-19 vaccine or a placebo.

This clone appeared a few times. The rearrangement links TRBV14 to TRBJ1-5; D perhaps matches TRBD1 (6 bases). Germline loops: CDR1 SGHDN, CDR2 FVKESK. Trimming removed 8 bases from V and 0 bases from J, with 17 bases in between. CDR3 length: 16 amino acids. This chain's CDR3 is CASLPGHNYSNQPQHF. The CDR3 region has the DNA TGTGCCAGCCTTCCGGGACACAACTATAGCAATCAGCCCCAGCATTTT.

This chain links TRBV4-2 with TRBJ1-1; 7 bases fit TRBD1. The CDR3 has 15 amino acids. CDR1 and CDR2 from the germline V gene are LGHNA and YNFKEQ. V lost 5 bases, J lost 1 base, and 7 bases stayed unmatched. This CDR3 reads CASSGTANRNTEAFF. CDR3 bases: TGTGCCAGCAGCGGGACAGCAAATAGGAACACTGAAGCTTTCTTT.

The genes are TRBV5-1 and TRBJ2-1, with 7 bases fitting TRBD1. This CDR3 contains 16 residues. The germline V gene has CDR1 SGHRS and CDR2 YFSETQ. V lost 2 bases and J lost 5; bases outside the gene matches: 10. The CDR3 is CASSFEEGAGDNEQFF. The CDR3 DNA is TGCGCCAGCAGCTTTGAAGAGGGGGCTGGGGACAATGAGCAGTTCTTC.

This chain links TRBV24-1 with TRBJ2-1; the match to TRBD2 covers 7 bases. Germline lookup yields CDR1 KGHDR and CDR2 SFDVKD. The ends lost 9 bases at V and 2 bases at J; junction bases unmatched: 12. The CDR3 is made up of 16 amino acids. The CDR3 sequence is CATGDHGGSTYNEQFF. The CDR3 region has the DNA TGTGCCACCGGGGACCACGGCGGGAGCACCTACAATGAGCAGTTCTTC.

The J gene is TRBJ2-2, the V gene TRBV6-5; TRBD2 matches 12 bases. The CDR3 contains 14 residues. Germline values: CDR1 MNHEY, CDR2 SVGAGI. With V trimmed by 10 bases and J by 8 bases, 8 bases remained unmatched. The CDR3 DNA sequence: TGTGCCATCAAGGGAACTAGCGGGAGGGGGGAGCTGTTTTTT. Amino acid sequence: CAIKGTSGRGELFF.

CDR3 protein: CASSAQGYGYTF. The CDR3 coding sequence is TGTGCCAGCAGTGCCCAGGGCTATGGCTACACCTTC. V and J are TRBV11-1 and TRBJ1-2; tentative D call: TRBD1 (5 bases). Germline-derived CDR1 and CDR2 are SGHAT and FQDESV (reference sequence). This CDR3 is 12 amino acids long. V dropped 6 bases and J dropped 4 bases, with 9 bases sitting between them.

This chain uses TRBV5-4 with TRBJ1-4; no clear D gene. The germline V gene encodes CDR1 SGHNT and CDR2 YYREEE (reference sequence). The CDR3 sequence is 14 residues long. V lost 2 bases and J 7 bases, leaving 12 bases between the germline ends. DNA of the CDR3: TGTGCCAGCAGCTTAGGAGGGTTACGTGAAAAACTGTTTTTT. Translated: CASSLGGLREKLFF.

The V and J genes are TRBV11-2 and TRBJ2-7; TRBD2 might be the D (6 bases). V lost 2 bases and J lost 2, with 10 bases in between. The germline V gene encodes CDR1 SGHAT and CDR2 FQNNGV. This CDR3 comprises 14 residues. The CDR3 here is CASSLFGGTYEQYF. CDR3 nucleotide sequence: TGTGCCAGCAGCTTATTCGGGGGTACCTACGAGCAGTACTTC.

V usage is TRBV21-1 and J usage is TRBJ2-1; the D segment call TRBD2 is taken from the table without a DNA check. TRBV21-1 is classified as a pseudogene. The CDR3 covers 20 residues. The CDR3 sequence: CASSKVGTSGSPDGPNEQFF. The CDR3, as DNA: TGTGCCAGCAGCAAAGTAGGGACTAGCGGGAGCCCCGACGGCCCCAATGAGCAGTTCTTC.

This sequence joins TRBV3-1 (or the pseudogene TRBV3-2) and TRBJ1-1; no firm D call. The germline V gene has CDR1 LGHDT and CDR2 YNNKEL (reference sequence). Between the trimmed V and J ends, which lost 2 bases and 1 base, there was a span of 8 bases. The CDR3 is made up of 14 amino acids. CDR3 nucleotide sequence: TGTGCCAGCAGCCAATTTGCGGAGAACACTGAAGCTTTCTTT. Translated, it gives CASSQFAENTEAFF.